This TCR beta chain was retrieved from a study of shared clonotypes between healthy human individuals. The data were produced by immunoSEQ multiplex PCR, yet TCRdb's version contains in-frame clones alone and is incomplete. Here the sample spans some 490,000 clones, roughly 80% being singletons. Germline CDR1 and CDR2: MNHEY and SVGAGI. Trimming cost V 6 bases and J 9 bases; bases outside gene matches: 14. The CDR3 runs 15 residues. The gene calls are TRBV6-5 and TRBJ1-2; 9 bases are a match to TRBD1. The sequenced sample was PBMCs. The origin of this receptor is a woman in her 40s in good health. Some clones in this sample may be carry-over from other donors' samples. In nucleotides, the CDR3 is TGTGCCAGCAGCCCTGGGACAGGGCCTTTTAAGCGCTACACCTTC. Its protein is CASSPGTGPFKRYTF.